The rows below give T cell receptor beta chains drawn from one sample of a study of T cell changes during pregnancy in multiple sclerosis. The repertoire was sequenced with immunoSEQ multiplex PCR; TCRdb's copy has only in-frame clones and lacks some. The table records 64,000 or so clones, over 80% of them present only once. The material sequenced was peripheral blood, taken in the first trimester of pregnancy. Receptors were obtained from a female donor with multiple sclerosis, enrolled in a pregnancy study. Each CDR3 is given with its conserved first and last residue. The order of the fields is clone size, J gene, D gene, V gene, CDR3 protein, CDR3 DNA. D genes are given only for firm matches. The size field is filled for only some rows; it gives once, few, many or a size class.

clone size: NA; J gene: TRBJ2-2; D gene: NA; V gene: TRBV2; CDR3 protein: CASRSGELFF; CDR3 DNA: TGTGCCAGTAGAAGCGGGGAGCTGTTTTTT
clone size: NA; J gene: TRBJ1-1; D gene: TRBD1; V gene: TRBV5-4; CDR3 protein: CASSSNRGSNTEAFF; CDR3 DNA: TGTGCCAGCAGCTCGAACAGGGGTTCGAACACTGAAGCTTTCTTT
clone size: once; J gene: TRBJ1-2; D gene: NA; V gene: TRBV9; CDR3 protein: CASSVARGNYGYTF; CDR3 DNA: TGTGCCAGCAGCGTAGCGAGGGGGAACTATGGCTACACCTTC
clone size: NA; J gene: TRBJ2-7; D gene: TRBD1; V gene: TRBV7-9; CDR3 protein: CASSLTGDYEQYF; CDR3 DNA: TGTGCCAGCAGCTTAACAGGGGACTACGAGCAGTACTTC
clone size: NA; J gene: TRBJ2-7; D gene: TRBD1; V gene: TRBV4-1; CDR3 protein: CASSQDGQGAREQYF; CDR3 DNA: TGCGCCAGCAGCCAAGATGGACAGGGGGCGAGGGAGCAGTACTTC
clone size: NA; J gene: TRBJ1-2; D gene: NA; V gene: TRBV19; CDR3 protein: CASSIGPAAGGYTF; CDR3 DNA: TGTGCCAGTAGTATAGGTCCGGCGGCGGGTGGCTACACCTTC
clone size: once; J gene: TRBJ2-3; D gene: NA; V gene: TRBV5-1; CDR3 protein: CASSFSLQGTDTQYF; CDR3 DNA: TGCGCCAGCAGCTTTTCCTTACAGGGAACAGATACGCAGTATTTT
clone size: NA; J gene: TRBJ1-2; D gene: NA; V gene: TRBV30; CDR3 protein: CAWSPPPGLLPNYGYTF; CDR3 DNA: TGTGCCTGGAGTCCCCCTCCAGGGCTCCTGCCTAACTATGGCTACACCTTC
clone size: NA; J gene: TRBJ1-2; D gene: TRBD1; V gene: TRBV7-3; CDR3 protein: CASSLSQGDGYTF; CDR3 DNA: TGTGCCAGCAGCTTAAGTCAGGGGGATGGCTACACCTTC
clone size: NA; J gene: TRBJ2-7; D gene: NA; V gene: TRBV28; CDR3 protein: CASSLYALQGSSYEQYF; CDR3 DNA: TGTGCCAGCAGTTTATACGCCCTCCAGGGGTCCTCCTACGAGCAGTACTTC
clone size: NA; J gene: TRBJ2-1; D gene: TRBD2; V gene: TRBV29-1; CDR3 protein: CSVVSGRAGQFF; CDR3 DNA: TGCAGCGTTGTTAGCGGGAGGGCCGGGCAGTTCTTC
clone size: NA; J gene: TRBJ1-1; D gene: NA; V gene: TRBV9; CDR3 protein: CASSVEGTWGTEAFF; CDR3 DNA: TGTGCCAGCAGCGTAGAGGGGACTTGGGGCACTGAAGCTTTCTTT
clone size: NA; J gene: TRBJ2-7; D gene: NA; V gene: TRBV2; CDR3 protein: CASISYGFSYEQYF; CDR3 DNA: TGTGCCAGCATTTCATACGGTTTCTCCTACGAGCAGTACTTC
clone size: NA; J gene: TRBJ2-3; D gene: TRBD2; V gene: TRBV7-2; CDR3 protein: CASSLNVAGGVGTDTQYF; CDR3 DNA: TGTGCCAGCAGCTTAAATGTAGCGGGAGGGGTGGGCACAGATACGCAGTATTTT
clone size: once; J gene: TRBJ1-1; D gene: NA; V gene: TRBV5-1; CDR3 protein: CASSRWASSSASAFF; CDR3 DNA: TGCGCCAGCAGCAGGTGGGCCTCATCTTCGGCCTCAGCTTTCTTT
clone size: NA; J gene: TRBJ2-2; D gene: TRBD2; V gene: TRBV7-2; CDR3 protein: CASSLRTSGYTGELFF; CDR3 DNA: TGTGCCAGCAGCTTAAGGACTAGCGGGTACACCGGGGAGCTGTTTTTT
clone size: NA; J gene: TRBJ2-3; D gene: TRBD1; V gene: TRBV2; CDR3 protein: CASRAKTGSSTDTQYF; CDR3 DNA: TGTGCCAGCAGGGCAAAGACAGGGTCTAGCACAGATACGCAGTATTTT
clone size: NA; J gene: TRBJ1-5; D gene: TRBD1; V gene: TRBV2; CDR3 protein: CASSDFRGESQPQHF; CDR3 DNA: TGTGCCAGCAGTGATTTCAGGGGGGAGAGTCAGCCCCAGCATTTT
clone size: NA; J gene: TRBJ1-1; D gene: TRBD1; V gene: TRBV2; CDR3 protein: CASSEIRGPEAFF; CDR3 DNA: TGTGCCAGCAGTGAAATCAGGGGGCCTGAAGCTTTCTTT
clone size: NA; J gene: TRBJ1-4; D gene: TRBD1; V gene: TRBV5-6; CDR3 protein: CASSMQGAPNEKLFF; CDR3 DNA: TGTGCCAGCAGCATGCAGGGGGCCCCTAATGAAAAACTGTTTTTT
clone size: NA; J gene: TRBJ1-3; D gene: NA; V gene: TRBV7-2; CDR3 protein: CASTHLFRGDLTGNTIYF; CDR3 DNA: TGTGCCAGCACCCACCTCTTCAGAGGGGACTTGACTGGAAACACCATATATTTT
clone size: few; J gene: TRBJ1-4; D gene: NA; V gene: TRBV5-1; CDR3 protein: CASRPNIGSNEKLFF; CDR3 DNA: TGCGCCAGCAGACCGAACATCGGGTCTAATGAAAAACTGTTTTTT
clone size: NA; J gene: TRBJ2-3; D gene: TRBD2; V gene: TRBV28; CDR3 protein: CASSLFAGTSGSSTDTQYF; CDR3 DNA: TGTGCCAGCAGTTTATTCGCGGGGACTAGCGGGAGTTCCACAGATACGCAGTATTTT
clone size: NA; J gene: TRBJ2-1; D gene: NA; V gene: TRBV5-1; CDR3 protein: CASSLAYYNEQFF; CDR3 DNA: TGCGCCAGCAGCTTGGCCTACTACAATGAGCAGTTCTTC
clone size: NA; J gene: TRBJ2-7; D gene: TRBD2; V gene: TRBV4-1; CDR3 protein: CASSQVFPEKSGRGSYEQYF; CDR3 DNA: TGCGCCAGCAGCCAAGTATTCCCAGAAAAAAGCGGGAGAGGGTCCTACGAGCAGTACTTC
clone size: NA; J gene: TRBJ2-1; D gene: NA; V gene: TRBV13; CDR3 protein: CASTRGAFRPNEQFF; CDR3 DNA: TGTGCCAGCACTCGAGGTGCCTTTAGACCCAATGAGCAGTTCTTC
clone size: NA; J gene: TRBJ1-2; D gene: NA; V gene: TRBV30; CDR3 protein: CAWTLSSHGYTF; CDR3 DNA: TGTGCCTGGACCCTGAGTTCCCATGGCTACACCTTC
clone size: NA; J gene: TRBJ2-3; D gene: NA; V gene: TRBV9; CDR3 protein: CASSVVPSGTDTQYF; CDR3 DNA: TGTGCCAGCAGCGTAGTGCCTAGCGGCACAGATACGCAGTATTTT
clone size: NA; J gene: TRBJ2-5; D gene: TRBD2; V gene: TRBV2; CDR3 protein: CASSFAGGREETQYF; CDR3 DNA: TGTGCCAGCAGTTTTGCGGGAGGCCGGGAGGAGACCCAGTACTTC
clone size: once; J gene: TRBJ1-5; D gene: TRBD1; V gene: TRBV19; CDR3 protein: CASSAVDRGQGQPQHF; CDR3 DNA: TGTGCCAGTAGTGCCGTGGACAGGGGGCAGGGTCAGCCCCAGCATTTT
clone size: NA; J gene: TRBJ2-5; D gene: TRBD1; V gene: TRBV6-5; CDR3 protein: CASSRQGQETQYF; CDR3 DNA: TGTGCCAGCAGTAGACAGGGTCAAGAGACCCAGTACTTC
clone size: NA; J gene: TRBJ1-1; D gene: TRBD1; V gene: TRBV5-1; CDR3 protein: CASSPITTGVEAFF; CDR3 DNA: TGCGCCAGCAGCCCGATCACCACAGGGGTGGAAGCTTTCTTT
clone size: NA; J gene: TRBJ1-1; D gene: NA; V gene: TRBV7-2; CDR3 protein: CASSLGGGRTEAFF; CDR3 DNA: TGTGCCAGCAGCTTAGGGGGGGGCCGCACTGAAGCTTTCTTT
clone size: NA; J gene: TRBJ2-1; D gene: NA; V gene: TRBV6-6; CDR3 protein: CASSRDRPPSDEQFF; CDR3 DNA: TGTGCCAGCAGTCGCGACAGGCCCCCCTCGGATGAGCAGTTCTTC
clone size: NA; J gene: TRBJ2-1; D gene: NA; V gene: TRBV27; CDR3 protein: CASTPRGGFHEQFF; CDR3 DNA: TGTGCCAGCACCCCCCGCGGCGGGTTCCATGAGCAGTTCTTC
clone size: NA; J gene: TRBJ2-4; D gene: TRBD1; V gene: TRBV25-1; CDR3 protein: CASSGPLTGDIQYF; CDR3 DNA: TGTGCCAGCAGTGGGCCTCTTACAGGGGACATTCAGTACTTC
clone size: NA; J gene: TRBJ2-3; D gene: TRBD2; V gene: TRBV7-8; CDR3 protein: CASSLSHKNPGLAGGIDTQYF; CDR3 DNA: TGTGCCAGCAGCTTATCTCACAAAAACCCGGGACTAGCGGGAGGAATAGATACGCAGTATTTT
clone size: NA; J gene: TRBJ2-2; D gene: NA; V gene: TRBV6-5; CDR3 protein: CAVRGNTGELFF; CDR3 DNA: TGTGCCGTCAGGGGAAACACCGGGGAGCTGTTTTTT
clone size: NA; J gene: TRBJ2-2; D gene: TRBD2; V gene: TRBV5-5; CDR3 protein: CASSSTSVGTGELFF; CDR3 DNA: TGTGCCAGCAGCTCGACTAGCGTTGGGACCGGGGAGCTGTTTTTT
clone size: NA; J gene: TRBJ2-1; D gene: TRBD2; V gene: TRBV7-9; CDR3 protein: CASSPSGSSYNEQFF; CDR3 DNA: TGTGCCAGCAGCCCTAGCGGGAGCTCCTACAATGAGCAGTTCTTC
clone size: NA; J gene: TRBJ2-5; D gene: NA; V gene: TRBV7-6; CDR3 protein: CASSYPTGPQETQYF; CDR3 DNA: TGTGCCAGCAGCTACCCAACAGGGCCCCAAGAGACCCAGTACTTC
clone size: NA; J gene: TRBJ1-3; D gene: NA; V gene: TRBV20-1; CDR3 protein: CSASRGNTIYF; CDR3 DNA: TGCAGTGCTAGTCGTGGAAACACCATATATTTT
clone size: NA; J gene: TRBJ2-7; D gene: TRBD1; V gene: TRBV6-1; CDR3 protein: CASSETRTGPSSYEQYF; CDR3 DNA: TGTGCCAGCAGTGAAACAAGGACAGGGCCTTCCTCCTACGAGCAGTACTTC
clone size: NA; J gene: TRBJ2-5; D gene: NA; V gene: TRBV2; CDR3 protein: CASRRQLQETQYF; CDR3 DNA: TGTGCCAGTAGACGACAGCTTCAAGAGACCCAGTACTTC
clone size: NA; J gene: TRBJ1-1; D gene: NA; V gene: TRBV7-9; CDR3 protein: CASSLDGGKAFF; CDR3 DNA: TGTGCCAGCAGCTTAGATGGAGGCAAAGCTTTCTTT
clone size: NA; J gene: TRBJ2-7; D gene: NA; V gene: TRBV27; CDR3 protein: CASSSGGSYEQYF; CDR3 DNA: TGTGCCAGCAGTTCTGGAGGGTCCTACGAGCAGTACTTC
clone size: NA; J gene: TRBJ2-7; D gene: TRBD1; V gene: TRBV5-1; CDR3 protein: CASSLETGGLSEQYF; CDR3 DNA: TGCGCCAGCAGCTTGGAAACAGGGGGCTTGAGTGAGCAGTACTTC
clone size: NA; J gene: TRBJ1-5; D gene: NA; V gene: TRBV6-5; CDR3 protein: CASSYSREDAQPQHF; CDR3 DNA: TGTGCCAGCAGTTACTCGCGCGAGGATGCTCAGCCCCAGCATTTT
clone size: NA; J gene: TRBJ2-1; D gene: TRBD2; V gene: TRBV18; CDR3 protein: CASSPPTSGGLSHEQFF; CDR3 DNA: TGTGCCAGCTCACCACCGACTAGCGGGGGTTTAAGCCATGAGCAGTTCTTC
clone size: NA; J gene: TRBJ2-3; D gene: NA; V gene: TRBV4-3; CDR3 protein: CASSQEGTGVRSDTQYF; CDR3 DNA: TGCGCCAGCAGCCAAGAAGGAACGGGAGTACGCTCAGATACGCAGTATTTT
clone size: NA; J gene: TRBJ1-2; D gene: TRBD1; V gene: TRBV7-2; CDR3 protein: CASSSWGQYGYTF; CDR3 DNA: TGTGCCAGCAGCTCCTGGGGACAGTATGGCTACACCTTC
clone size: NA; J gene: TRBJ2-5; D gene: NA; V gene: TRBV19; CDR3 protein: CASSKTGTEETQYF; CDR3 DNA: TGTGCCAGTAGTAAGACAGGAACGGAAGAGACCCAGTACTTC
clone size: NA; J gene: TRBJ1-3; D gene: NA; V gene: TRBV4-3; CDR3 protein: CASSPNTLRQVSGNTIYF; CDR3 DNA: TGCGCCAGCAGCCCAAATACGCTCCGACAGGTCTCTGGAAACACCATATATTTT
clone size: NA; J gene: TRBJ2-7; D gene: TRBD1; V gene: TRBV29-1; CDR3 protein: CSVGRDRAFHEQYF; CDR3 DNA: TGCAGCGTGGGAAGGGACAGGGCATTTCACGAGCAGTACTTC
clone size: NA; J gene: TRBJ2-1; D gene: TRBD2; V gene: TRBV5-6; CDR3 protein: CASSLWRSGSRNEQFF; CDR3 DNA: TGTGCCAGCAGCTTGTGGAGGAGCGGGAGTCGCAATGAGCAGTTCTTC